These T cell receptor beta chains were read from a single sample in a study of cytomegalovirus exposure and HLA in healthy donors. TCRdb keeps only in-frame clones here, not all; method: immunoSEQ multiplex PCR. In the table there are over 100,000 clones, approximately 79% of which are singletons. Sequenced material: PBMCs. Receptors originate from a man aged 50 to 60 in good health and CMV-seropositive. Each CDR3 is given with its conserved first and last residue. Each record gives: clone size, D gene, J gene, V gene, CDR3 DNA, CDR3 protein. The D gene is left open where the match is weak. Size is omitted from some rows. Given values are once, few, many or a class for expanded clones.

clone_size: .
d_call: .
j_call: TRBJ1-1
v_call: TRBV7-2
cdr3_nt: TGTGCCAGCAGCTTATGGACCTGGGACATGAACACTGAAGCTTTCTTT
cdr3_aa: CASSLWTWDMNTEAFF

clone_size: .
d_call: .
j_call: TRBJ2-3
v_call: TRBV5-1
cdr3_nt: TGCGCCAGCAGCTTCAGCGTACCCACAGATACGCAGTATTTT
cdr3_aa: CASSFSVPTDTQYF

clone_size: .
d_call: TRBD1
j_call: TRBJ2-7
v_call: TRBV11-2
cdr3_nt: TGTGCCAGCAGCCCGAAACGGACAGGGATAAACTACGAGCAGTACTTC
cdr3_aa: CASSPKRTGINYEQYF

clone_size: once
d_call: .
j_call: TRBJ1-2
v_call: TRBV5-1
cdr3_nt: TGCGCCAGCAGCATCATGCGGGCTAACTATGGCTACACCTTC
cdr3_aa: CASSIMRANYGYTF

clone_size: .
d_call: TRBD2
j_call: TRBJ2-7
v_call: TRBV7-2
cdr3_nt: TGTGCCAGCACCTCTTTTAGCGGGAGTGGGTACGAGCAGTACTTC
cdr3_aa: CASTSFSGSGYEQYF

clone_size: .
d_call: .
j_call: TRBJ1-1
v_call: TRBV7-8
cdr3_nt: TGTGCCAGCAGCATATCCGGGACACCTGAAGCTTTCTTT
cdr3_aa: CASSISGTPEAFF

clone_size: .
d_call: .
j_call: TRBJ2-1
v_call: TRBV6-1
cdr3_nt: TGTGCCAGCGACCTCGGGAGCGGTGAGCAGTTCTTC
cdr3_aa: CASDLGSGEQFF

clone_size: .
d_call: .
j_call: TRBJ1-1
v_call: TRBV14
cdr3_nt: TGTGCCAGCAGCCCTTACAGGGATAACACTGAAGCTTTCTTT
cdr3_aa: CASSPYRDNTEAFF

clone_size: .
d_call: .
j_call: TRBJ1-5
v_call: TRBV2
cdr3_nt: TGTGCCAGCAGTGCCCGACAGGTTGATAGCAATCAGCCCCAGCATTTT
cdr3_aa: CASSARQVDSNQPQHF

clone_size: once
d_call: TRBD2
j_call: TRBJ2-3
v_call: TRBV4-1
cdr3_nt: TGCGCCAGCAGCCTCGGCGCGGGGGGGCTTCGGGATACGCAGTATTTT
cdr3_aa: CASSLGAGGLRDTQYF

clone_size: .
d_call: .
j_call: TRBJ1-3
v_call: TRBV5-4
cdr3_nt: TGTGCCAGCAGCCAGGACTCCTACTCTGGAAACACCATATATTTT
cdr3_aa: CASSQDSYSGNTIYF

clone_size: .
d_call: .
j_call: TRBJ2-1
v_call: TRBV12-5
cdr3_nt: TGTGCTAGCAAATCCGGAGGGCCGAGAAATGAGCAGTTCTTC
cdr3_aa: CASKSGGPRNEQFF

clone_size: .
d_call: TRBD1
j_call: TRBJ2-2
v_call: TRBV27
cdr3_nt: TGTGCCAGCAGTTTGGGACAGGTCCTCGGGGAGCTGTTTTTT
cdr3_aa: CASSLGQVLGELFF

clone_size: .
d_call: TRBD1
j_call: TRBJ1-1
v_call: TRBV6-1
cdr3_nt: TGTGCCAGCAGGGGGGACAGGATGAACACTGAAGCTTTCTTT
cdr3_aa: CASRGDRMNTEAFF

clone_size: .
d_call: TRBD1
j_call: TRBJ1-1
v_call: TRBV6-5
cdr3_nt: TGTGCCAGCAGTTACTCGGCAGGGACAGATCACACTGAAGCTTTCTTT
cdr3_aa: CASSYSAGTDHTEAFF

clone_size: .
d_call: .
j_call: TRBJ1-2
v_call: TRBV6-5
cdr3_nt: TGTGCCAGCAGACGGGCAGGGGTCTATGGCTACACCTTC
cdr3_aa: CASRRAGVYGYTF

clone_size: .
d_call: .
j_call: TRBJ1-3
v_call: TRBV6-5
cdr3_nt: TGTGCCAGCAGGGCCGGGGGGCATGGAAACACCATATATTTT
cdr3_aa: CASRAGGHGNTIYF

clone_size: .
d_call: .
j_call: TRBJ1-6
v_call: TRBV7-9
cdr3_nt: TGTGCCAGCAGTAAGACAAGAGTGGATTCACCCCTCCACTTT
cdr3_aa: CASSKTRVDSPLHF

clone_size: .
d_call: .
j_call: TRBJ1-4
v_call: TRBV19
cdr3_nt: TGTGCCAGTAGTACAACATCGACAGGCCTTAATGAAAAACTGTTTTTT
cdr3_aa: CASSTTSTGLNEKLFF

clone_size: .
d_call: .
j_call: TRBJ2-7
v_call: TRBV7-9
cdr3_nt: TGTGCCAGCAACTCGGGACATCCGGGCCCCTACGAGCAGTACTTC
cdr3_aa: CASNSGHPGPYEQYF

clone_size: .
d_call: .
j_call: TRBJ2-3
v_call: TRBV5-6
cdr3_nt: TGTGCCAGCAGCATCCCGAACGGGTACAGGACAGATACGCAGTATTTT
cdr3_aa: CASSIPNGYRTDTQYF

clone_size: .
d_call: .
j_call: TRBJ1-5
v_call: TRBV28
cdr3_nt: TGTGCCAGCATGTCGTTCTATAGCAATCAGCCCCAGCATTTT
cdr3_aa: CASMSFYSNQPQHF

clone_size: .
d_call: TRBD1
j_call: TRBJ2-7
v_call: TRBV7-8
cdr3_nt: TGTGCCAGCAGCTCCGGGACAGTTTCCTACGAGCAGTACTTC
cdr3_aa: CASSSGTVSYEQYF

clone_size: .
d_call: .
j_call: TRBJ1-1
v_call: TRBV6-5
cdr3_nt: TGTGCCAGCAGTTCCACAGGGCTAGGGACCACTGAAGCTTTCTTT
cdr3_aa: CASSSTGLGTTEAFF

clone_size: few
d_call: .
j_call: TRBJ1-4
v_call: TRBV4-3
cdr3_nt: TGCGCCAGCAGGCAAAGGGGGTTGACAGGTTTGAATGAAAAACTGTTTTTT
cdr3_aa: CASRQRGLTGLNEKLFF

clone_size: .
d_call: TRBD1
j_call: TRBJ1-4
v_call: TRBV15
cdr3_nt: TGTGCCACCAGCAGGGGGACAGGGGGCAAAGAAAAACTGTTTTTT
cdr3_aa: CATSRGTGGKEKLFF

clone_size: few
d_call: TRBD2
j_call: TRBJ2-7
v_call: TRBV5-6
cdr3_nt: TGTGCCAGCAGTTTCGGTCTAGCGGTGACCTACGAGCAGTACTTC
cdr3_aa: CASSFGLAVTYEQYF

clone_size: .
d_call: .
j_call: TRBJ1-1
v_call: TRBV7-7
cdr3_nt: TGTGCTAGCAGCTCCGGGTCCCCTGAAGCTTTCTTT
cdr3_aa: CASSSGSPEAFF

clone_size: .
d_call: .
j_call: TRBJ1-5
v_call: TRBV19
cdr3_nt: TGTGCCAGTAGTTTAAATAGCAATCAGCCCCAGCATTTT
cdr3_aa: CASSLNSNQPQHF

clone_size: .
d_call: .
j_call: TRBJ1-1
v_call: TRBV29-1
cdr3_nt: TGCAGCGTTGGTCGGGGGGAAAACACTGAAGCTTTCTTT
cdr3_aa: CSVGRGENTEAFF

clone_size: .
d_call: .
j_call: TRBJ2-3
v_call: TRBV4-1
cdr3_nt: TGCGCCAGCAGCCTTGGCCGGGGAGCGTTGGATACGCAGTATTTT
cdr3_aa: CASSLGRGALDTQYF

clone_size: .
d_call: TRBD2
j_call: TRBJ2-1
v_call: TRBV6-5
cdr3_nt: TGTGCCAGCAGGGGGGAGGGCCGCTACAATGAGCAGTTCTTC
cdr3_aa: CASRGEGRYNEQFF

clone_size: .
d_call: .
j_call: TRBJ2-5
v_call: TRBV2
cdr3_nt: TGTGCCAGCTGCGGGGTACCCACCGGAGGGACCCAGTACTTC
cdr3_aa: CASCGVPTGGTQYF

clone_size: .
d_call: TRBD1
j_call: TRBJ2-7
v_call: TRBV6-6
cdr3_nt: TGTGCCAGCAGTTACACGACAGGGGGCCTCTACGAGCAGTACTTC
cdr3_aa: CASSYTTGGLYEQYF

clone_size: .
d_call: .
j_call: TRBJ1-4
v_call: TRBV5-6
cdr3_nt: TGTGCCAGCAGCCCTCGGCGGGGCCCTAATGAAAAACTGTTTTTT
cdr3_aa: CASSPRRGPNEKLFF

clone_size: few
d_call: .
j_call: TRBJ1-4
v_call: TRBV20-1
cdr3_nt: TGCAGTGCTTCCACCCAGGGGCCACTGTTTTTT
cdr3_aa: CSASTQGPLFF

clone_size: .
d_call: .
j_call: TRBJ1-2
v_call: TRBV6-6
cdr3_nt: TGTGCCAGCAGTAGTGTTGGGGGCGGTGCTGGCTACACCTTC
cdr3_aa: CASSSVGGGAGYTF

clone_size: .
d_call: .
j_call: TRBJ2-3
v_call: TRBV6-5
cdr3_nt: TGTGCCACTACCGTCACAGATACGCAGTATTTT
cdr3_aa: CATTVTDTQYF

clone_size: .
d_call: TRBD1
j_call: TRBJ1-1
v_call: TRBV6-5
cdr3_nt: TGTGCCAGCAGGGTAGGACAGGGGGTGGGTGCTTTCTTT
cdr3_aa: CASRVGQGVGAFF

clone_size: .
d_call: TRBD1
j_call: TRBJ2-3
v_call: TRBV7-2
cdr3_nt: TGTGCCAGCAGCTTACAGGGGGCGCTGAATACGCAGTATTTT
cdr3_aa: CASSLQGALNTQYF

clone_size: .
d_call: TRBD2
j_call: TRBJ2-1
v_call: TRBV7-8
cdr3_nt: TGTGCCAGCAGCTTAGAACTAGCGGGGACGAATGAGCAGTTCTTC
cdr3_aa: CASSLELAGTNEQFF

clone_size: once
d_call: .
j_call: TRBJ1-2
v_call: TRBV5-5
cdr3_nt: TGTGCCAGCAGGCCGCGATGGGACACAGTTTATGGCTACACCTTC
cdr3_aa: CASRPRWDTVYGYTF

clone_size: .
d_call: .
j_call: TRBJ1-1
v_call: TRBV7-6
cdr3_nt: TGTGCCAGCAGCTGGGGCCCGAACACTGAAGCTTTCTTT
cdr3_aa: CASSWGPNTEAFF

clone_size: few
d_call: .
j_call: TRBJ1-2
v_call: TRBV21-1
cdr3_nt: TGTGCCAGCAGCTGGGGGGGACAGGAGCAACAAAACTATGGCTACACCTTC
cdr3_aa: CASSWGGQEQQNYGYTF

clone_size: .
d_call: .
j_call: TRBJ1-1
v_call: TRBV2
cdr3_nt: TGTGCCAGCATGAGGGTGAGGAACACTGAAGCTTTCTTT
cdr3_aa: CASMRVRNTEAFF